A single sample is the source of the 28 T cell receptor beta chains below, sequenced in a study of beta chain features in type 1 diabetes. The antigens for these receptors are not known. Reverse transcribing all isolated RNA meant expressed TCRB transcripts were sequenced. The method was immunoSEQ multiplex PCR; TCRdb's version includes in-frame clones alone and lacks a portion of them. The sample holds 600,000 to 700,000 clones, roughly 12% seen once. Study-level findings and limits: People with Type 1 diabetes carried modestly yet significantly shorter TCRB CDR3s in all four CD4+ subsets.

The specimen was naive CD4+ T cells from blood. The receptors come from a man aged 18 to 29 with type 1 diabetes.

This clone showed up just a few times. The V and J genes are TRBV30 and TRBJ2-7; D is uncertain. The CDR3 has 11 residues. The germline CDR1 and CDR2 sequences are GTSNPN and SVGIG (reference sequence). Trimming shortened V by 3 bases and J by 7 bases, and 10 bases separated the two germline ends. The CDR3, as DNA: TGTGCCTGGAGCAGGTCAGAGGAGCAGTACTTC. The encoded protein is CAWSRSEEQYF. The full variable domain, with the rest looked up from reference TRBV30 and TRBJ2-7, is SQTIHQWPATLVQPVGSPLSLECTVEGTSNPNLYWYRQAAGRGLQLLFYSVGIGQISSEVPQNLSASRPQDRQFILSSKKLLLSDSGFYLCAWSRSEEQYFGPGTRLTVT.

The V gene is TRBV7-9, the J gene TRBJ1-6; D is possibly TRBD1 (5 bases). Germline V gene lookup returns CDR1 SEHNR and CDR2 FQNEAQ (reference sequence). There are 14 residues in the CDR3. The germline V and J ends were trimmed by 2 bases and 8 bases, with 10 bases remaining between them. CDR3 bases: TGTGCCAGCAGCTTATTGGGGGTTGATTCACCCCTCCACTTT. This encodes CASSLLGVDSPLHF.

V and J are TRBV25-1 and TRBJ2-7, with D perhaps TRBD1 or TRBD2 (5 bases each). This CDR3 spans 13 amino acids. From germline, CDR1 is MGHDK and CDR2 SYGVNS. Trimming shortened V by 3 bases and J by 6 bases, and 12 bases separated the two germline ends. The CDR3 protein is CASSEGPRGEQYF. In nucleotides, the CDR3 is TGTGCCAGCAGTGAGGGACCACGGGGCGAGCAGTACTTC.

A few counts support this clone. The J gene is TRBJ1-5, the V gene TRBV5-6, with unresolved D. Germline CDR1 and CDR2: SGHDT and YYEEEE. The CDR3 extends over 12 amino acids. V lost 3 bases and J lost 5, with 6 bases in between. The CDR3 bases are TGTGCCAGCAGCTATCAAGATCAGCCCCAGCATTTT. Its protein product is CASSYQDQPQHF.

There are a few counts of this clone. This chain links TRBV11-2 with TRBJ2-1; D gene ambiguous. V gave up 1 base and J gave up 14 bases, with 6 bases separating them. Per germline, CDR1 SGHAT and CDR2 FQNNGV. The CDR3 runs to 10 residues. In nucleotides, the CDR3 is TGTGCCAGCAGCTTAGGGAACGAGTTCTTC. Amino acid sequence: CASSLGNEFF.

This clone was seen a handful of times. CDR3 in amino acids: CASNRVGNEAFF. CDR3 DNA sequence: TGTGCCAGTAATAGGGTCGGGAATGAAGCTTTCTTT. The chain couples TRBV19 to TRBJ1-1; the D is unclear. V lost 7 bases to trimming and J lost 7 bases, with 13 bases between them. Germline V gene lookup returns CDR1 LNHDA and CDR2 SQIVND (reference sequence). This CDR3 is 12 amino acids long.

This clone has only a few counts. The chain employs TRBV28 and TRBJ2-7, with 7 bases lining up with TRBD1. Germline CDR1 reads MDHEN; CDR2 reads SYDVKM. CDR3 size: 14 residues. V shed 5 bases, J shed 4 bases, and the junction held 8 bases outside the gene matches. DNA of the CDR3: TGTGCCAGCAGTCCTCTGAGGACAGGATACGAGCAGTACTTC. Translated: CASSPLRTGYEQYF.

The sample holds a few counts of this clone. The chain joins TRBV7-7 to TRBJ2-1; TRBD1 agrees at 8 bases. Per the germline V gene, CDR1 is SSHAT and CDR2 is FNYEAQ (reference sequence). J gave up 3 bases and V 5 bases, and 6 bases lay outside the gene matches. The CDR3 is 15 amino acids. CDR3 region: CASSPWGTGYNEQFF. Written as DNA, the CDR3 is TGTGCCAGCAGCCCTTGGGGGACAGGCTACAATGAGCAGTTCTTC.

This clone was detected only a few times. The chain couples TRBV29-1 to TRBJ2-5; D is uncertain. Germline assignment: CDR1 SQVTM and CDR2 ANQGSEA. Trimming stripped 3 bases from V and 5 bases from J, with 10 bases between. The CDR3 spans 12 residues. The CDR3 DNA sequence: TGCAGCGTTGATAGGGATTGGGAGACCCAGTACTTC. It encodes CSVDRDWETQYF.

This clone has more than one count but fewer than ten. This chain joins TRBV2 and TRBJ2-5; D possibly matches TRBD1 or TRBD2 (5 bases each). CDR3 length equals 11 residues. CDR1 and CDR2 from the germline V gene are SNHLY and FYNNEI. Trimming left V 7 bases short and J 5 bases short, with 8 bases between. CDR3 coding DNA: TGTGCCAGCAACGAGGGGGAGACCCAGTACTTC. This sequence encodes CASNEGETQYF.

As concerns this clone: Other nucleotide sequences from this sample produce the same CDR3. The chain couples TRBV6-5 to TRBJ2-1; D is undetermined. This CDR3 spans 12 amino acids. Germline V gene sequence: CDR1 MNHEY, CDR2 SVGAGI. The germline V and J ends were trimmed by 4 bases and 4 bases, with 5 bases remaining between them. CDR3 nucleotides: TGTGCCAGCAGTTCCAGATACAATGAGCAGTTCTTC. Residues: CASSSRYNEQFF.

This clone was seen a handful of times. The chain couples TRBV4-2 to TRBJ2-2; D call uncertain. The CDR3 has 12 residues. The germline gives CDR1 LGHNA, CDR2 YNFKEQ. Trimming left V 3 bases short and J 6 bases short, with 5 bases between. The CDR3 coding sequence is TGTGCCAGCAGCCAGGGATCCGGGGAGCTGTTTTTT. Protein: CASSQGSGELFF.

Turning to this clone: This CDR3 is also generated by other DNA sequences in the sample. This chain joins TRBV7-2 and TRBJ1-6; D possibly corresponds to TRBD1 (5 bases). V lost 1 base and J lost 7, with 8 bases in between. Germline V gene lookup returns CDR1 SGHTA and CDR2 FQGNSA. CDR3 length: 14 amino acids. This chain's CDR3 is CASSLVQGNSPLHF. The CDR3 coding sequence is TGTGCCAGCAGCTTAGTGCAGGGAAATTCACCCCTCCACTTT.

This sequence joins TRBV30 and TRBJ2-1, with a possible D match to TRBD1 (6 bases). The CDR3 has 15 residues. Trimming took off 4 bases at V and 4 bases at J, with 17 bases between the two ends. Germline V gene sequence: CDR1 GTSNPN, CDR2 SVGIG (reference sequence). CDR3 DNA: TGTGCCTGGACCGCGATCCAGGGGATTTACAATGAGCAGTTCTTC. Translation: CAWTAIQGIYNEQFF. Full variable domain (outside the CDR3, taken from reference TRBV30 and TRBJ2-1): SQTIHQWPATLVQPVGSPLSLECTVEGTSNPNLYWYRQAAGRGLQLLFYSVGIGQISSEVPQNLSASRPQDRQFILSSKKLLLSDSGFYLCAWTAIQGIYNEQFFGPGTRLTVL.

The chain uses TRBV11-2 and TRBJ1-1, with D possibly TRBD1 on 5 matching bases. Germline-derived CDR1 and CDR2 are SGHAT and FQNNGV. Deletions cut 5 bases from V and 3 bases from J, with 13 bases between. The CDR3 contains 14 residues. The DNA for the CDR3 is TGTGCCAGCAGCCCAGGGAGGGTGGACACTGAAGCTTTCTTT. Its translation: CASSPGRVDTEAFF.

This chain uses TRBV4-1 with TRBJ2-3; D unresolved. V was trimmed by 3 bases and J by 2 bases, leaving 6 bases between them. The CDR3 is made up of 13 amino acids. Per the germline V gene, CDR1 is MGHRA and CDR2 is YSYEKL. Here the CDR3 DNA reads TGCGCCAGCAGCCATCGAGTCACAGATACGCAGTATTTT. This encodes CASSHRVTDTQYF.

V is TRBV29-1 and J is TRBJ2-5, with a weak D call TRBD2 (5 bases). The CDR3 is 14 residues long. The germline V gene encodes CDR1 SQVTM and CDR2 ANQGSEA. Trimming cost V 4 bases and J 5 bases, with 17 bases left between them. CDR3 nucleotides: TGCAGCGTTGTAGCGTCTAGCATAGCTGAGACCCAGTACTTC. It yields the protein CSVVASSIAETQYF.

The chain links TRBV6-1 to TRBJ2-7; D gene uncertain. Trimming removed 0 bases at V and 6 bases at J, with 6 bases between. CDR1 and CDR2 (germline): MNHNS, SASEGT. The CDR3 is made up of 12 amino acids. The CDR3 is CASSEAWSEQYF. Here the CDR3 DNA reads TGTGCCAGCAGTGAAGCGTGGAGCGAGCAGTACTTC.

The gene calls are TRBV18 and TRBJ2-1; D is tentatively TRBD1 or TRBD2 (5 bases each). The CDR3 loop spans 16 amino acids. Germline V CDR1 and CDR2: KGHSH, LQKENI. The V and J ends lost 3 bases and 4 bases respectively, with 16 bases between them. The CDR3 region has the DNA TGTGCCAGCTCACCCGAGAGGGGCGTTCTATACAATGAGCAGTTCTTC. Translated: CASSPERGVLYNEQFF. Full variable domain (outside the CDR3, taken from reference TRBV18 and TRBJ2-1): NAGVMQNPRHLVRRRGQEARLRCSPMKGHSHVYWYRQLPEEGLKFMVYLQKENIIDESGMPKERFSAEFPKEGPSILRIQQVVRGDSAAYFCASSPERGVLYNEQFFGPGTRLTVL.

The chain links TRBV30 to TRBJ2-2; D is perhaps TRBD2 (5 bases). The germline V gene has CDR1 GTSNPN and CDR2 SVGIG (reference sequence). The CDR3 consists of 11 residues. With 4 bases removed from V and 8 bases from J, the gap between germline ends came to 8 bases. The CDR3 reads CAWMRVGELFF. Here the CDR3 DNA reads TGTGCCTGGATGAGGGTGGGGGAGCTGTTTTTT.

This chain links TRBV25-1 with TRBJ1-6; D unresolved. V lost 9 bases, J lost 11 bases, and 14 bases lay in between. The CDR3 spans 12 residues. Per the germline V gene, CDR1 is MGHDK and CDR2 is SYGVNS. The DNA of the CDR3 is TGTGCCAGTAAGGGAGTAAGCCCACCCCTCCACTTT. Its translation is CASKGVSPPLHF.

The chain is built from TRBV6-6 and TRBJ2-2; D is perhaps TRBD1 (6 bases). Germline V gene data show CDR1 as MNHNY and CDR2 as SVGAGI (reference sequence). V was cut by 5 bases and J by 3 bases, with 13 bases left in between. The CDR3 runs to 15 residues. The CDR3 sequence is CASSPHRDHTGELFF. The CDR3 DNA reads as TGTGCCAGCAGTCCACACAGGGATCACACCGGGGAGCTGTTTTTT.

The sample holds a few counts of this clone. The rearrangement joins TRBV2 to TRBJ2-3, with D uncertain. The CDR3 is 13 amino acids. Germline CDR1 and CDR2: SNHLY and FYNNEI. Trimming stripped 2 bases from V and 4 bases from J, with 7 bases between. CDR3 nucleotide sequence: TGTGCCAGCAGTGAAATGGCGTCAGATACGCAGTATTTT. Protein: CASSEMASDTQYF.

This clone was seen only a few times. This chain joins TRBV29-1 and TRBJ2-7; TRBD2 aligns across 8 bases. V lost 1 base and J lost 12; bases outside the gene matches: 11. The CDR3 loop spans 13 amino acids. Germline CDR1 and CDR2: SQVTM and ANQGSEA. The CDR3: CSVEGQRGGSMYF. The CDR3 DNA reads TGCAGCGTTGAAGGACAACGGGGGGGAAGTATGTACTTC.

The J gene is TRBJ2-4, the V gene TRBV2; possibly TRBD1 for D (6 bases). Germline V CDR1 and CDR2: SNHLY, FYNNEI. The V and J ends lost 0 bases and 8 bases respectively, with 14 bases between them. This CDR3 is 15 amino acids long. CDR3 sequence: CASSEALGAGDIQYF. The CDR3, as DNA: TGTGCCAGCAGTGAAGCGTTGGGGGCCGGGGACATTCAGTACTTC.

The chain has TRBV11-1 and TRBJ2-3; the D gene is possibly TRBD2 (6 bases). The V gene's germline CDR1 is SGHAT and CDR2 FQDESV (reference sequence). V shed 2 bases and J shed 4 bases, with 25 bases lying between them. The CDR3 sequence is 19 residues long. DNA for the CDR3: TGTGCCAGCAGCTTATTGGGACTCAACGACTTGACGGAGCCAGATACGCAGTATTTT. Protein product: CASSLLGLNDLTEPDTQYF.

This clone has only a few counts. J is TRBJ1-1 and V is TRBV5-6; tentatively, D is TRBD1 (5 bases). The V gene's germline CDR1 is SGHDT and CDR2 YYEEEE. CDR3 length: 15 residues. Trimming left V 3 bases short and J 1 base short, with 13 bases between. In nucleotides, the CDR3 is TGTGCCAGCAGCTCCTCCGCCAGGGCGAACACTGAAGCTTTCTTT. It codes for CASSSSARANTEAFF.

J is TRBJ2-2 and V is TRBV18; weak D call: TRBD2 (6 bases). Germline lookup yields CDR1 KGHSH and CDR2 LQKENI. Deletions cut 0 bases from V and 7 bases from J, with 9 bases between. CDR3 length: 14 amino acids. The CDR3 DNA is TGTGCCAGCTCACCACCACGGGAGATCGGGGAGCTGTTTTTT. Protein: CASSPPREIGELFF.